The 9 T cell receptor beta chains below all came from one sample that was sequenced in a study of blood T cell repertoires in COVID-19. Some clones are missing from TCRdb's copy, which holds only in-frame ones; the method was immunoSEQ multiplex PCR. The repertoire holds a few hundred thousand clones, with 70% to 90% as singletons. Sequenced sample: PBMCs or T cells enriched from blood (not recorded which). Receptors originate from a man between 40 and 49 years old in a cohort exposed to, infected with or recovered from COVID-19 (not recorded which).

The chain uses TRBV10-3 and TRBJ2-7; 9 bases match TRBD2. The CDR3 is made up of 16 amino acids. Trimming cost V 10 bases and J 6 bases; bases outside gene matches: 19. CDR1 and CDR2 from the germline V gene are ENHRY and SYGVKD. The CDR3 region has the DNA TGTGCCACGGCGGGTGAAAGGGCGGGAGGGAAAAGCGAGCAGTACTTC. Encoded protein: CATAGERAGGKSEQYF.

The chain carries TRBV20-1 and TRBJ2-3; 8 nucleotides align to TRBD2. The CDR3 length is 13 residues. Germline lookup yields CDR1 DFQATT and CDR2 SNEGSKA (reference sequence). After removal of 3 bases from V and 8 bases from J, the junction contained 7 bases not matched to a gene. CDR3 sequence reads: CSASHGRAGTQYF. The CDR3 DNA follows: TGCAGTGCTAGTCACGGGAGGGCCGGTACGCAGTATTTT.

The rearrangement links TRBV24-1 to TRBJ2-2; 11 bases align to TRBD2. Per the germline V gene, CDR1 is KGHDR and CDR2 is SFDVKD. V shed 0 bases, J shed 5 bases, and the junction held 10 bases outside the gene matches. CDR3 length: 19 amino acids. For the CDR3, the DNA is TGTGCCACCAGTGATTTGCCCCTTAGCGGGAGGGTGCGGACCGGGGAGCTGTTTTTT. Its translation: CATSDLPLSGRVRTGELFF.

The chain is built from TRBV6-2 or TRBV6-3 and TRBJ2-3; 7 bases match TRBD1. The CDR3 is made up of 12 amino acids. J lost 5 bases, V lost 4 bases, and 0 bases had no gene match. Germline CDR1 reads MNHEY; CDR2 reads SVGEGT. This CDR3 reads CASSSGGDTQYF. In DNA, the CDR3 is TGTGCCAGCAGTTCAGGGGGAGATACGCAGTATTTT.

This clone was picked up one time. The J gene is TRBJ1-6, the V gene TRBV5-4; TRBD1 agrees at 7 bases. The CDR3 length is 15 residues. The trim removed 2 bases at V and 5 bases at J, leaving 4 bases unmatched. Germline V gives CDR1 SGHNT, CDR2 YYREEE (reference sequence). CDR3 bases: TGTGCCAGCAGCTTAGCGCAGGGGGATAATTCACCCCTCCACTTT. Protein product: CASSLAQGDNSPLHF.

The chain links TRBV29-1 to TRBJ2-1; 10 positions match TRBD2. CDR3 length: 14 amino acids. V lost 6 bases, J lost 7 bases, and 9 bases stayed unmatched. Germline V gives CDR1 SQVTM, CDR2 ANQGSEA. This CDR3 is CSVVLAGRTNEQFF. The CDR3 DNA sequence: TGCAGCGTGGTACTAGCGGGGCGAACAAATGAGCAGTTCTTC.

CDR3 in amino acids: CASSLDAESSYEQYF. CDR3 in DNA: TGCGCCAGCAGCCTAGACGCGGAAAGCTCCTACGAGCAGTACTTC. The chain joins TRBV5-1 to TRBJ2-7, with no clear D. The germline V gene encodes CDR1 SGHRS and CDR2 YFSETQ. V lost 4 bases and J lost 0, with 14 bases in between. This CDR3 is built from 15 residues.

This clone was picked up a small number of times. The rearrangement joins TRBV10-3 to TRBJ1-6, with no clear D. V was trimmed by 8 bases and J by 4 bases, leaving 9 bases between them. The germline CDR1 and CDR2 sequences are ENHRY and SYGVKD. This CDR3 has 13 amino acids. CDR3 DNA sequence: TGTGCCATCTCCCAGGCGTATAATTCACCCCTCCACTTT. Translating it yields CAISQAYNSPLHF.

V and J are TRBV30 and TRBJ1-1; 7 positions agree with TRBD1. With 2 bases clipped from V and 1 base from J, the junction kept 1 base outside the gene matches. The length of the CDR3 is 13 residues. Per the germline V gene, CDR1 is GTSNPN and CDR2 is SVGIG (reference sequence). The CDR3 nucleotides are TGTGCCTGGAGTAGGGACAGGAACACTGAAGCTTTCTTT. Protein product: CAWSRDRNTEAFF.